The subject of this entry is one T cell receptor (beta chain). Antigen: not known. TCR sequencing used cDNA made by reverse transcription of extracted RNA. Sequenced by immunoSEQ multiplex PCR; TCRdb stores in-frame clones only, minus some. The sample lists 150,000 to 200,000 clones, about three fifths occurring once. The CDR3 spans 16 residues. V was pared by 1 base and J by 0 bases, with 12 bases between. Germline V CDR1 and CDR2: SGHVS, FQNEAQ. The data were taken from a study of CD8+ T cells in alopecia areata. Whole-study context: It was oral tofacitinib, at 5 to 10 mg twice daily, that treated patients received. The duration of tofacitinib was 6 to 18 months, with 6 months off drug afterward. Notes on the study in general: Patients shared TCRs less clearly than mice did, possibly for HLA-related reasons.

The treatment is: oral pan-JAK inhibitor, 5-10 mg twice daily. Source: CD4+ T cells sorted from blood, taken between weeks 49 and 50, from a patient treated with tofacitinib. This rearrangement joins TRBV7-8 to TRBJ1-1; D unclear. The origin of this receptor is a human donor with alopecia areata. The CDR3 coding sequence is TGTGCCAGCAGCTTAGAGCGTGCCAGTTTGAACACTGAAGCTTTCTTT. Its protein is CASSLERASLNTEAFF.